At least ten counts were recorded for the clone carrying this T cell receptor (beta chain). Noted time point: newly diagnosed GD, antithyroid drugs for less than 3 months. There was RNA extracted from PBMCs, and the TCR library was made from it. To make TCR beta libraries, researchers used iRepertoire HTBI primers and Arm-PCR of CDR3 regions. TCRdb re-called the multiplex PCR reads through MiXCR, storing one row per CDR3 protein. This sample has hundreds of thousands of distinct CDR3 sequences, with 15% found just once. The data are from a study of regulatory T cells in long-lasting Graves disease. V lost 3 bases and J lost 1, with 4 bases in between. The CDR3 runs to 11 residues. Germline V gene data show CDR1 as DFQATT and CDR2 as SNEGSKA (reference sequence). The sample was also reused in another study, on T cells in Graves' hyperthyroidism and ophthalmopathy.

This sequence joins TRBV20-1 and TRBJ2-7; D remains unclear. The sequencing used peripheral blood mononuclear cells (PBMCs), collected at new diagnosis, from a patient treated with antithyroid drugs. This receptor was obtained from a woman in her thirties or forties with Graves disease. CDR3 DNA: TGCAGTGCTAGTCCGTCCTACGAGCAGTACTTC. Its protein is CSASPSYEQYF.